One sample yielded the 8 T cell receptor beta chains listed below, sequenced in a study of early T cells in non-severe SARS-CoV-2 infection. One entry per CDR3 protein results from TCRdb running MiXCR on the 5' RACE reads. The top ten hold over 11% of the sample, which has about 71,000 distinct CDR3 sequences, roughly an eighth seen once. Sequencing used whole blood. The receptor source for this set is an adult who was a healthcare worker with PCR-confirmed SARS-CoV-2 infection or an uninfected control (not recorded which).

This clonotype was recorded at least ten times. The J gene is TRBJ2-3, the V gene TRBV6-2 or TRBV6-3; D is perhaps TRBD2 (5 bases). The CDR3 spans 17 residues. The germline V and J ends were trimmed by 2 bases and 10 bases, with 25 bases remaining between them. The V gene's germline CDR1 is MNHEY and CDR2 SVGEGT. In DNA form, the CDR3 reads TGTGCCAGCAGTTACACCCCCCAACGTAGCAGCGGTTCAGCGCAGTATTTT. It yields the protein CASSYTPQRSSGSAQYF.

The V and J genes are TRBV10-3 and TRBJ2-7, with D maybe TRBD2 (5 bases). There are 13 residues in the CDR3. Germline V gives CDR1 ENHRY, CDR2 SYGVKD. Trimming shortened V by 3 bases and J by 7 bases, and 13 bases separated the two germline ends. CDR3 residues: CAISESPRGEQYF. CDR3 sequence (DNA): TGTGCCATCAGTGAAAGCCCTAGAGGGGAGCAGTACTTC.

In its sample, this clonotype was seen many times. CDR3 bases: TGTGCCATCGGGGGGACTAGCCCAGATACGCAGTATTTT. It encodes CAIGGTSPDTQYF. V gene TRBV28 combines with J gene TRBJ2-3; 9 positions match TRBD2. The CDR3 covers 13 residues. The V segment lost 10 bases and the J segment 4 bases; nucleotides outside the gene matches: 6. Germline CDR1 reads MDHEN; CDR2 reads SYDVKM.

This clonotype was detected a few times. The chain is built from TRBV7-8 and TRBJ1-6, with D maybe TRBD1 (6 bases). CDR1 is SGHVS, CDR2 FQNEAQ, per germline. Trimming took 1 base from V and 6 from J, leaving 16 bases between them. The CDR3 loop spans 17 amino acids. The CDR3 reads CASSLGAGVTSNSPLHF. The CDR3, as DNA: TGTGCCAGCAGCTTAGGTGCAGGGGTGACGAGTAATTCACCCCTCCACTTT. The whole variable domain, remainder taken from reference TRBV7-8 and TRBJ1-6, is GAGVSQSPRYKVAKRGQDVALRCDPISGHVSLFWYQQALGQGPEFLTYFQNEAQLDKSGLPSDRFFAERPEGSVSTLKIQRTQQEDSAVYLCASSLGAGVTSNSPLHFGNGTRLTVT.

A single count supports this clonotype. V is TRBV19 and J is TRBJ2-1; D may be TRBD1 (6 bases). In germline, CDR1 is LNHDA, CDR2 SQIVND (reference sequence). V lost 6 bases and J 7 bases, leaving 19 bases between the germline ends. This CDR3 comprises 15 residues. The CDR3 bases are TGTGCCAGTAGCCCCTCGGCCCCACAGGGTAATGAGCAGTTCTTC. Translating gives CASSPSAPQGNEQFF.

V is TRBV11-2 and J is TRBJ2-1, with a possible D match to TRBD2 (5 bases). CDR1 and CDR2 (germline): SGHAT, FQNNGV. The CDR3 has 17 amino acids. Between the trimmed V and J ends, which lost 3 bases and 9 bases, there was a span of 24 bases. CDR3 sequence (DNA): TGTGCCAGCAGCTTGACTTATCTTACCAACAGCGAGGGTGAGCAGTTCTTC. This encodes CASSLTYLTNSEGEQFF.

The rearrangement joins TRBV11-1 to TRBJ2-1, with D possibly being TRBD1 (5 bases). The CDR3 is 15 amino acids. Germline CDR1 reads SGHAT; CDR2 reads FQDESV (reference sequence). V was clipped by 7 bases and J by 8 bases, with 21 bases between them. CDR3 nucleotide sequence: TGTGCCAGCACAACCGACCAAGATAGGGGTCATGAGCAGTTCTTC. This gives the protein CASTTDQDRGHEQFF.

The rearrangement links TRBV6-2 or TRBV6-3 to TRBJ1-2, with D possibly matching TRBD1 (5 bases). V lost 2 bases and J lost 4, with 11 bases in between. Germline lookup yields CDR1 MNHEY and CDR2 SVGEGT. The CDR3 contains 14 residues. The CDR3 loop is CASSYGTRVYGYTF. CDR3 coding DNA: TGTGCCAGCAGTTACGGGACCCGAGTCTATGGCTACACCTTC.